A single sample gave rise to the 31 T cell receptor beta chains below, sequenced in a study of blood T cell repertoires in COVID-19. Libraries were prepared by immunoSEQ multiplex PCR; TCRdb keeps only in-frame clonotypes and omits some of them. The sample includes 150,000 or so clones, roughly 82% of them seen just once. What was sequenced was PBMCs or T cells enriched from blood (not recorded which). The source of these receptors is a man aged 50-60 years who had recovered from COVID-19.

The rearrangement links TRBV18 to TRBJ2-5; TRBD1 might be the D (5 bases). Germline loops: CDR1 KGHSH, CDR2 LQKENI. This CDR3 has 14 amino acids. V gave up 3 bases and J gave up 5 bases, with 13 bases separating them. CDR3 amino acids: CASSPTGPEETQYF. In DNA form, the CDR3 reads TGTGCCAGCTCACCTACAGGTCCGGAGGAGACCCAGTACTTC.

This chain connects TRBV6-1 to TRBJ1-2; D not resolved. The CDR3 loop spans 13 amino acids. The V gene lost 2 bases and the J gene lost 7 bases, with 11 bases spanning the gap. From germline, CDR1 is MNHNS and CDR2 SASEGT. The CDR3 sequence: CASSETARLGYTF. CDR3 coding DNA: TGTGCCAGCAGTGAAACGGCCAGGCTTGGCTACACCTTC.

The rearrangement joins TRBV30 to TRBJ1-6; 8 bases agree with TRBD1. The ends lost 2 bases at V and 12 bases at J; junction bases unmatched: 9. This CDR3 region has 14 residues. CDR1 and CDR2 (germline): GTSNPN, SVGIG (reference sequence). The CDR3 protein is CAWSRPGQVLPLHF. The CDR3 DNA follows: TGTGCCTGGAGTCGCCCGGGACAGGTTTTACCCCTCCACTTT.

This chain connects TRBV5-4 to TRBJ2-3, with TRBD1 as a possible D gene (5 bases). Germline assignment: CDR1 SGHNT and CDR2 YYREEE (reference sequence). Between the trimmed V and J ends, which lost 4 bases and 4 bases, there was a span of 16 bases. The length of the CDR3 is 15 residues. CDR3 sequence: CASSIQGGISDTQYF. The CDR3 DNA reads TGTGCCAGCAGCATCCAGGGTGGGATTTCAGATACGCAGTATTTT.

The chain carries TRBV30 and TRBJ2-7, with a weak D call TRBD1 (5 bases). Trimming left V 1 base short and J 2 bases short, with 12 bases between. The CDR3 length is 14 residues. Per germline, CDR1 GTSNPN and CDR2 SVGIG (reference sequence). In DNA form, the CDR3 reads TGTGCCTGGAGTGGGTTAGGGGTAACCTACGAGCAGTACTTC. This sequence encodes CAWSGLGVTYEQYF. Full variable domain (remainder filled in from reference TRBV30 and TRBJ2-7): SQTIHQWPATLVQPVGSPLSLECTVEGTSNPNLYWYRQAAGRGLQLLFYSVGIGQISSEVPQNLSASRPQDRQFILSSKKLLLSDSGFYLCAWSGLGVTYEQYFGPGTRLTVT.

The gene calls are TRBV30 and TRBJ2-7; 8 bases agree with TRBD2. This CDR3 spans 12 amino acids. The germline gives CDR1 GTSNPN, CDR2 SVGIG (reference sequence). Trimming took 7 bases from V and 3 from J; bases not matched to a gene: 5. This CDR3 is CAFSGGNYEQYF. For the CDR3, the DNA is TGTGCCTTTTCGGGGGGGAACTACGAGCAGTACTTC.

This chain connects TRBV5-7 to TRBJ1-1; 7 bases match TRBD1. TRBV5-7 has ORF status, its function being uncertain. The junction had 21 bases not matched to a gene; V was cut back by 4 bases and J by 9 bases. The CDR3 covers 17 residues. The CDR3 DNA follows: TGTGCCAGCAGCCCCCGCCCCCCGCGAGCAGGGGGTAAAAAAGCTTTCTTT. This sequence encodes CASSPRPPRAGGKKAFF.

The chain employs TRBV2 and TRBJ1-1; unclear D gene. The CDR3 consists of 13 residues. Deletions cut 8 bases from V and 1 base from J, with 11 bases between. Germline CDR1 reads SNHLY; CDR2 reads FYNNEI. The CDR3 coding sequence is TGTGCCAGCCAAGGACTCGCGAACACTGAAGCTTTCTTT. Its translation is CASQGLANTEAFF.

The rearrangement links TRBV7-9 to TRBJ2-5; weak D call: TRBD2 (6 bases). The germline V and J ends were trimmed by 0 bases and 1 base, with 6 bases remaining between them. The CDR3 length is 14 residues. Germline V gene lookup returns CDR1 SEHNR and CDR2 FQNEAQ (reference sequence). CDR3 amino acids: CASSLAGGQETQYF. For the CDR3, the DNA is TGTGCCAGCAGCTTAGCGGGGGGCCAAGAGACCCAGTACTTC.

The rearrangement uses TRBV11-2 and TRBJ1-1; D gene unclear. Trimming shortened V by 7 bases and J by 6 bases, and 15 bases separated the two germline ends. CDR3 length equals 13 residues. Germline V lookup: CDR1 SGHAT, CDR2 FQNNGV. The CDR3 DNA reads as TGTGCCAGCAACCAACAGCTGCAGTCTGAAGCTTTCTTT. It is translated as CASNQQLQSEAFF.

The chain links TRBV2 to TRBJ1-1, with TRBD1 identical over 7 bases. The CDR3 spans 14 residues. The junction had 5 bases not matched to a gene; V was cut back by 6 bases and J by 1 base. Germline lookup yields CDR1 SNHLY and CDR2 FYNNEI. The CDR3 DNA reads TGTGCCAGCAGCCAAGACAGGGCGAACACTGAAGCTTTCTTT. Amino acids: CASSQDRANTEAFF.

DNA for the CDR3: TGTGCCAGCAGTGACAGGGGGCGAAACACAGATACGCAGTATTTT. Its protein is CASSDRGRNTDTQYF. The V gene is TRBV3-1 (or the pseudogene TRBV3-2), the J gene TRBJ2-3, with 10 nucleotides matching TRBD1. The V gene end was trimmed by 6 bases and the J gene end by 2 bases; junction bases not matched to a gene: 5. The germline V gene has CDR1 LGHDT and CDR2 YNNKEL (reference sequence). This CDR3 has 15 residues.

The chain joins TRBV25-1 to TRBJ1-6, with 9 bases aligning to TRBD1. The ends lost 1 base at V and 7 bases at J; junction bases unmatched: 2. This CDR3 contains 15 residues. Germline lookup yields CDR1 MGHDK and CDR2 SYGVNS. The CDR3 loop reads CASSELGTGNSPLHF. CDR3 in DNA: TGTGCCAGCAGTGAATTAGGGACAGGGAATTCACCCCTCCACTTT. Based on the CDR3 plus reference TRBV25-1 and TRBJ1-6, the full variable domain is EADIYQTPRYLVIGTGKKITLECSQTMGHDKMYWYQQDPGMELHLIHYSYGVNSTEKGDLSSESTVSRIRTEHFPLTLESARPSHTSQYLCASSELGTGNSPLHFGNGTRLTVT.

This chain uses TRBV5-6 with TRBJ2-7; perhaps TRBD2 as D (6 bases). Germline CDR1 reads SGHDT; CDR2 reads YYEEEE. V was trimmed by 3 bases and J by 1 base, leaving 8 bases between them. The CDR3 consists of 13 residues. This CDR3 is CASSSAGSYEQYF. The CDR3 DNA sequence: TGTGCCAGCAGCTCCGCGGGGTCCTACGAGCAGTACTTC.

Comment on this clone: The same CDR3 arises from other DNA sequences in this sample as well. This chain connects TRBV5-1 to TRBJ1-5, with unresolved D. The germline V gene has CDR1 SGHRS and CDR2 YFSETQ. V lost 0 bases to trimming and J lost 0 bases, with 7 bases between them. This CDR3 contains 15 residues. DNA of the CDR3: TGCGCCAGCAGCTTGGCGGGAGATAGCAATCAGCCCCAGCATTTT. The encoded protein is CASSLAGDSNQPQHF.

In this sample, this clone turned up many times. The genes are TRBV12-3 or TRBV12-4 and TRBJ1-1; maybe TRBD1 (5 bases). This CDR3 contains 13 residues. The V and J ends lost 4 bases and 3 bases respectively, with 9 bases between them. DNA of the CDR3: TGTGCCAGCAGTTCGGGACTTCACACTGAAGCTTTCTTT. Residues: CASSSGLHTEAFF.

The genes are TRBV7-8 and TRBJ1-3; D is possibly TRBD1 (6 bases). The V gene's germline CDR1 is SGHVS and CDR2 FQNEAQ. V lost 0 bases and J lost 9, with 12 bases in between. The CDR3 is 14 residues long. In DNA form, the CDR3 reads TGTGCCAGCAGCTTAGCTACAGCCAGGGGCACCATATATTTT. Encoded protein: CASSLATARGTIYF. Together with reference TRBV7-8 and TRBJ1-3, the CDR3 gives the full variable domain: GAGVSQSPRYKVAKRGQDVALRCDPISGHVSLFWYQQALGQGPEFLTYFQNEAQLDKSGLPSDRFFAERPEGSVSTLKIQRTQQEDSAVYLCASSLATARGTIYFGEGSWLTVV.

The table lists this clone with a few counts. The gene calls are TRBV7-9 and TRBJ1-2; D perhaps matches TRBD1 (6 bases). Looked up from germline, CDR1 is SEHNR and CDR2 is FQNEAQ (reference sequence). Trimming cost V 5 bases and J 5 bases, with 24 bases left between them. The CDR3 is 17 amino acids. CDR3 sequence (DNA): TGTGCCAGCAGCCCTCCGGGACAAGGGGTTAGGGCTTATGGCTACACCTTC. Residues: CASSPPGQGVRAYGYTF.

Here the CDR3 DNA reads TGTGCCAGCAGCCGGCGGGGGGGCAATCAGCCCCAGCATTTT. Its protein is CASSRRGGNQPQHF. The chain is built from TRBV4-2 and TRBJ1-5; D is possibly TRBD1 (5 bases). The CDR3 consists of 14 residues. Germline V gives CDR1 LGHNA, CDR2 YNFKEQ. V was pared by 4 bases and J by 2 bases, with 9 bases between.

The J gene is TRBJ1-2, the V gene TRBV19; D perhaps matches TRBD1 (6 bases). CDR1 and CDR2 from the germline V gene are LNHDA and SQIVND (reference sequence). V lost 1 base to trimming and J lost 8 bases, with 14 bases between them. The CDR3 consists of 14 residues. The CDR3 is CASSIGVQGNGYTF. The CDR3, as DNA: TGTGCCAGTAGTATAGGGGTACAGGGCAACGGCTACACCTTC. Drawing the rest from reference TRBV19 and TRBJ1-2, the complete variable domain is DGGITQSPKYLFRKEGQNVTLSCEQNLNHDAMYWYRQDPGQGLRLIYYSQIVNDFQKGDIAEGYSVSREKKESFPLTVTSAQKNPTAFYLCASSIGVQGNGYTFGSGTRLTVV.

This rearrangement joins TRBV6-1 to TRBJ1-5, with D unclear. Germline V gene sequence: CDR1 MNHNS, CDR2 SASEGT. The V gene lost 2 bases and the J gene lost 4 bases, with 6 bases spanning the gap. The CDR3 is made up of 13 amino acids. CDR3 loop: CASSEQVNQPQHF. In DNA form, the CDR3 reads TGTGCCAGCAGTGAACAGGTAAATCAGCCCCAGCATTTT.

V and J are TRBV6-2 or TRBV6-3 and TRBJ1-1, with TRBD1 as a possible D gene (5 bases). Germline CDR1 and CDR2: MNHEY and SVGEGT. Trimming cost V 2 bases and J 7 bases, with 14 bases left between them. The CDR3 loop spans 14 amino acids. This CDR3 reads CASSYVGAWDEAFF. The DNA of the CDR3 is TGTGCCAGCAGTTACGTAGGGGCGTGGGATGAAGCTTTCTTT.

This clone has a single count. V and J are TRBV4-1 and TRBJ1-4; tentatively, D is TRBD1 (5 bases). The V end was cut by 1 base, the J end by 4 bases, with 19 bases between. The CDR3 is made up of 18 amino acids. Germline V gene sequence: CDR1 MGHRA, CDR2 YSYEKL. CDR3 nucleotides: TGCGCCAGCAGCCAAGGACTTCAGGGTCGGGGGGATAATGAAAAACTGTTTTTT. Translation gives CASSQGLQGRGDNEKLFF.

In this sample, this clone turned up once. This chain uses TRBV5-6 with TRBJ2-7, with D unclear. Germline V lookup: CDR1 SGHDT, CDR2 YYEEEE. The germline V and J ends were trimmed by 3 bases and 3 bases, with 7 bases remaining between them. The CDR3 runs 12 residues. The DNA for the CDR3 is TGTGCCAGCAGCTCCTACGTCTACGAGCAGTACTTC. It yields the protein CASSSYVYEQYF.

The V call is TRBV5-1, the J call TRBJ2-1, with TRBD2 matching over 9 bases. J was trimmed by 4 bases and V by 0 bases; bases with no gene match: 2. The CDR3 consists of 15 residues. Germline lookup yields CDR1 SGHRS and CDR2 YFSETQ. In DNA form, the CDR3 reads TGCGCCAGCAGCTTGGCTAGCGGGGCATACAATGAGCAGTTCTTC. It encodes CASSLASGAYNEQFF.

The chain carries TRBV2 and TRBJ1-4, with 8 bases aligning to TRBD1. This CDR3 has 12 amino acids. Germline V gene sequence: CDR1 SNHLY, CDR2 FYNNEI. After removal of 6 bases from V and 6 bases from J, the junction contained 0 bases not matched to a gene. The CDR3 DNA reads TGTGCCAGCAGGGACAGGGATGAAAAACTGTTTTTT. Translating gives CASRDRDEKLFF.

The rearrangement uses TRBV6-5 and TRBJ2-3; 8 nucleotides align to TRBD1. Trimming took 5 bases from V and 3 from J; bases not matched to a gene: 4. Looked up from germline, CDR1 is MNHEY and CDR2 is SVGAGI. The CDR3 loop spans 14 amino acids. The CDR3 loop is CASSTGQATDTQYF. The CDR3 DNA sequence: TGTGCCAGCAGTACGGGACAGGCAACAGATACGCAGTATTTT.

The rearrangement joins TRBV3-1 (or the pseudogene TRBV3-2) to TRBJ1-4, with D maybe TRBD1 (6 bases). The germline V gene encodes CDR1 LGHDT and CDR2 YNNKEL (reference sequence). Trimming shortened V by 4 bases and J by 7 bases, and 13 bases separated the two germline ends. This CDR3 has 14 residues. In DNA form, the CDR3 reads TGTGCCAGCAGCCCGAGGGGAGGGGGTGAAAAACTGTTTTTT. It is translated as CASSPRGGGEKLFF.

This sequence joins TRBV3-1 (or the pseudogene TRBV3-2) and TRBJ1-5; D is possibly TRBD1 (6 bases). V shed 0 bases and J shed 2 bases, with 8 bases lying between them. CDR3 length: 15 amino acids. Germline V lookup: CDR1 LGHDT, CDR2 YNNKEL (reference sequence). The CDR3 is CASSQEQGGNQPQHF. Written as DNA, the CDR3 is TGTGCCAGCAGCCAAGAACAGGGAGGCAATCAGCCCCAGCATTTT.

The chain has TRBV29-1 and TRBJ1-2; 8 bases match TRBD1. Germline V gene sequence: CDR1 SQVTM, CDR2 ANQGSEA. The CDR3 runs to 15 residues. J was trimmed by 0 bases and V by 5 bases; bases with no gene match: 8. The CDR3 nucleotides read TGCAGCGTTTCGACAGGGGCGATAGCTAACTATGGCTACACCTTC. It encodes CSVSTGAIANYGYTF.

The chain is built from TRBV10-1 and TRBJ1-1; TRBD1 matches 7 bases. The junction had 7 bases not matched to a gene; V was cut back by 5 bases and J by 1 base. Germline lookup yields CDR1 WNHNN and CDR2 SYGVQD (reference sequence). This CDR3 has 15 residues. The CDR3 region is CASSLTRTGNTEAFF. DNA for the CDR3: TGCGCCAGCAGTCTCACACGGACAGGGAACACTGAAGCTTTCTTT.